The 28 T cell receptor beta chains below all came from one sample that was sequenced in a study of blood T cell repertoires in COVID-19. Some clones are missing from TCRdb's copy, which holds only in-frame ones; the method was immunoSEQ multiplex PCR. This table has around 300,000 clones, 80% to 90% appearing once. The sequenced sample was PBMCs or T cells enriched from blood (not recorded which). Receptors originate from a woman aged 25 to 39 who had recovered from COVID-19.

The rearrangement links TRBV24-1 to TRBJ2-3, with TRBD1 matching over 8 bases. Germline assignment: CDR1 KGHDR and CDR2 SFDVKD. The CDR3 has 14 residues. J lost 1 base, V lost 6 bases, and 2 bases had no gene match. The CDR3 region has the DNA TGTGCCACCAGTCCGGGACAGGGCACAGATACGCAGTATTTT. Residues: CATSPGQGTDTQYF.

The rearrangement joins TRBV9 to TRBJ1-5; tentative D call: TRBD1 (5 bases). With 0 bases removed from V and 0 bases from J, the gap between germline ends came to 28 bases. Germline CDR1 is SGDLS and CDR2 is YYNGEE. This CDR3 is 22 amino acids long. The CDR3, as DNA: TGTGCCAGCAGCGTAGGGTCTTATTGGGTCCCGGAGGGGTTTTATAGCAATCAGCCCCAGCATTTT. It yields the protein CASSVGSYWVPEGFYSNQPQHF.

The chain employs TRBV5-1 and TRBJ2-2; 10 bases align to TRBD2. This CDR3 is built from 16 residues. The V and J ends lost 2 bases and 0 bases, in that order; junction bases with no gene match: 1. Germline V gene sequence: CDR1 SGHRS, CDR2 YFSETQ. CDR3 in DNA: TGCGCCAGCAGCTTTGGGACTAGCGCGAACACCGGGGAGCTGTTTTTT. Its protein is CASSFGTSANTGELFF.

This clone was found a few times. The DNA for the CDR3 is TGTGCCAGTAGTCCGGATAATTCACCCCTCCACTTT. Its translation is CASSPDNSPLHF. The chain uses TRBV19 and TRBJ1-6; the D is unclear. Trimming stripped 5 bases from V and 5 bases from J, with 4 bases between. This CDR3 is built from 12 residues. The germline V gene encodes CDR1 LNHDA and CDR2 SQIVND (reference sequence).

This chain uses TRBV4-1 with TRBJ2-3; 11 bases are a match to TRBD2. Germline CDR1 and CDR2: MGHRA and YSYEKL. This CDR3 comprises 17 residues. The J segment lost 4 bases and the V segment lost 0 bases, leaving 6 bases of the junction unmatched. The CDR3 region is CASSQEASGGWADTQYF. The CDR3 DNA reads TGCGCCAGCAGCCAAGAAGCTAGCGGGGGGTGGGCAGATACGCAGTATTTT.

Written as DNA, the CDR3 is TGTGCCAGCAGCCCCCGGGTGTTCTCTGGAAACACCATATATTTT. It yields the protein CASSPRVFSGNTIYF. This rearrangement joins TRBV14 to TRBJ1-3; D not certain. Germline CDR1 is SGHDN and CDR2 is FVKESK. CDR3 length: 15 residues. The V and J ends lost 4 bases and 0 bases respectively, with 10 bases between them.

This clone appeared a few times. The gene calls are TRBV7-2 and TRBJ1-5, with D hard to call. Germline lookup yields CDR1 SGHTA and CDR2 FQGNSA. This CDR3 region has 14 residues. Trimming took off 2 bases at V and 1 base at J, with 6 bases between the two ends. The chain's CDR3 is CASSLRVSNQPQHF. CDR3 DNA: TGTGCCAGCAGCTTAAGAGTCAGCAATCAGCCCCAGCATTTT.

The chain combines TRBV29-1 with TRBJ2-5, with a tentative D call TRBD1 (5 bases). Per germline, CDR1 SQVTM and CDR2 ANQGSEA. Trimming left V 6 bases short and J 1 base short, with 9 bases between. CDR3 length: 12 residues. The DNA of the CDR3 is TGCAGCGTCGCAGGGTCCCAAGAGACCCAGTACTTC. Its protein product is CSVAGSQETQYF.

DNA for the CDR3: TGTGCCAGCAGCTTAGTGGGGACTTATGGCTACACCTTC. Protein product: CASSLVGTYGYTF. The chain employs TRBV7-9 and TRBJ1-2; tentative D call: TRBD1 (5 bases). Germline-derived CDR1 and CDR2 are SEHNR and FQNEAQ (reference sequence). This CDR3 comprises 13 residues. V lost 1 base, J lost 5 bases, and 8 bases lay in between.

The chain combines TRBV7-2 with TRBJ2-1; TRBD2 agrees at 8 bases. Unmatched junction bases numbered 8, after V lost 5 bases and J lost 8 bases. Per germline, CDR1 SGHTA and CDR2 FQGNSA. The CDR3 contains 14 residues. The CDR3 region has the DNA TGTGCCAGCAGCGTGGGACTAGTTTTCGATGAGCAGTTCTTC. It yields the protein CASSVGLVFDEQFF.

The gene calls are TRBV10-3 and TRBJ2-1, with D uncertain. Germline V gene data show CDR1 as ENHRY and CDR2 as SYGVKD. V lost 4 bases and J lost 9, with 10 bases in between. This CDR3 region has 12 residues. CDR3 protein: CAISGGLVEQFF. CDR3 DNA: TGTGCCATCAGTGGAGGTCTCGTTGAGCAGTTCTTC.

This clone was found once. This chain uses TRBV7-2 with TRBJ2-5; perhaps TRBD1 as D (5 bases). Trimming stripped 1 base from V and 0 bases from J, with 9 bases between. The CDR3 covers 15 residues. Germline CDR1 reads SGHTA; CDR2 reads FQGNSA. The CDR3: CASSLGPGYQETQYF. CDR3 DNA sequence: TGTGCCAGCAGCTTAGGCCCAGGGTACCAAGAGACCCAGTACTTC.

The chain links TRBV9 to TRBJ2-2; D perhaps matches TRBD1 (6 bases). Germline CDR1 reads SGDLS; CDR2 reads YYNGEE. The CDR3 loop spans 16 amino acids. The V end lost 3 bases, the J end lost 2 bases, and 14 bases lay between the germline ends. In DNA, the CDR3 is TGTGCCAGCAGCGGGACCCCAGGGGCAAACACCGGGGAGCTGTTTTTT. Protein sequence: CASSGTPGANTGELFF.

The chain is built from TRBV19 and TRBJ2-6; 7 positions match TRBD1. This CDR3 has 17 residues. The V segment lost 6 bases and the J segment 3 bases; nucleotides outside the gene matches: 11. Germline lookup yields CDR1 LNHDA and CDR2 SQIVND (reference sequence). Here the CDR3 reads CASSSRKGALGANVLTF. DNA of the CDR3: TGTGCCAGTAGCTCCCGGAAGGGGGCGCTTGGGGCCAACGTCCTGACTTTC.

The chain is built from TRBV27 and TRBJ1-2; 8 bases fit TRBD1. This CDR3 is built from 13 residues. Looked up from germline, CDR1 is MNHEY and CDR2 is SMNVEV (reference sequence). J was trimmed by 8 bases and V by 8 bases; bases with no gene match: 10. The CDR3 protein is CASRGQGAKGYTF. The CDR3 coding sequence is TGTGCCAGCCGGGGGCAGGGGGCTAAAGGCTACACCTTC.

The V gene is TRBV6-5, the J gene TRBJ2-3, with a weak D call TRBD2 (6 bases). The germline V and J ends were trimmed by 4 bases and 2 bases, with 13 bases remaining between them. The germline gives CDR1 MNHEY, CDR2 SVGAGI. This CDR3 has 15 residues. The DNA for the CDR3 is TGTGCCAGCAGTTCTACCGGGACTGTCACAGATACGCAGTATTTT. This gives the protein CASSSTGTVTDTQYF.

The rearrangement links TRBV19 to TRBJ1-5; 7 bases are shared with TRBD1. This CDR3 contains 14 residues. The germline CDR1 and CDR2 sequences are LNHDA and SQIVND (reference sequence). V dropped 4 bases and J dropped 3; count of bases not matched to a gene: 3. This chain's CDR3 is CASSTGTDNQPQHF. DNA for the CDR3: TGTGCCAGTAGTACCGGGACAGACAATCAGCCCCAGCATTTT.

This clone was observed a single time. CDR3 residues: CASSPQRGSYNEQFF. DNA for the CDR3: TGTGCCAGCAGCCCCCAGCGGGGCTCCTACAATGAGCAGTTCTTC. The gene calls are TRBV11-2 and TRBJ2-1; 7 bases are shared with TRBD2. The length of the CDR3 is 15 residues. Trimming cost V 5 bases and J 0 bases; bases outside gene matches: 4. CDR1 is SGHAT, CDR2 FQNNGV, per germline.

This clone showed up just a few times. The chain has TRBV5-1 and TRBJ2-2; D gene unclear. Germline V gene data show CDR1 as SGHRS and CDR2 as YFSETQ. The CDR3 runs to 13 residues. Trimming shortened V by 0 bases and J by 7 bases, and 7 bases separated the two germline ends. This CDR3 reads CASSLGPDGELFF. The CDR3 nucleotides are TGCGCCAGCAGCTTGGGGCCAGACGGGGAGCTGTTTTTT.

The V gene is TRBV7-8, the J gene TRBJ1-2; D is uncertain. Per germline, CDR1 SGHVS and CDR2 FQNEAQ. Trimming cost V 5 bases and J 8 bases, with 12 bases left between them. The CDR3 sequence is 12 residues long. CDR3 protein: CASSPGRGGYTF. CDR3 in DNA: TGTGCCAGCAGCCCCGGGCGAGGGGGCTACACCTTC.

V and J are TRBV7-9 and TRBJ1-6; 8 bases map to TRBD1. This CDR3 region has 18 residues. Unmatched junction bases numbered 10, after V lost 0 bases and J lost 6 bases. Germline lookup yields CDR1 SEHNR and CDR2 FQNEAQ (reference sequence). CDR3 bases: TGTGCCAGCAGCTTAGCGTTGGAGGGACAGGTGTTTAATTCACCCCTCCACTTT. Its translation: CASSLALEGQVFNSPLHF.

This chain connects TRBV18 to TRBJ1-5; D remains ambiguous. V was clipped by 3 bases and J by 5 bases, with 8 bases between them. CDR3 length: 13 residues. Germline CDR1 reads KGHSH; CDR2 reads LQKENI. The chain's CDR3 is CASSPESHQPQHF. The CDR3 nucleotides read TGTGCCAGCTCACCGGAGTCTCATCAGCCCCAGCATTTT.

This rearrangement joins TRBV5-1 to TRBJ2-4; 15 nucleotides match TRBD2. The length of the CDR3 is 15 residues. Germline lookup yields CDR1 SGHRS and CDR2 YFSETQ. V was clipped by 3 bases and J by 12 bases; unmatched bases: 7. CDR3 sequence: CASSSGTSGGLRQYF. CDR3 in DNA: TGCGCCAGCAGCTCCGGGACTAGCGGGGGGCTACGTCAGTACTTC.

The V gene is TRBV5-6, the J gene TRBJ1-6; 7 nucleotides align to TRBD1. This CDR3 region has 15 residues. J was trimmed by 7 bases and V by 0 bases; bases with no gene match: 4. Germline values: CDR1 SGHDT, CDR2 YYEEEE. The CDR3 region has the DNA TGTGCCAGCAGCTTGGGACAGGGAATGAATTCACCCCTCCACTTT. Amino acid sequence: CASSLGQGMNSPLHF.

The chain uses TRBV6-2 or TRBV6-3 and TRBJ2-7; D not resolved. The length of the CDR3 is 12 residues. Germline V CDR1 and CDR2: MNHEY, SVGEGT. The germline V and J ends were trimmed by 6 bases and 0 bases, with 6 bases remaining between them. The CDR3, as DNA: TGTGCCAGCAGCTTCAGCTCCTACGAGCAGTACTTC. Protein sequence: CASSFSSYEQYF.

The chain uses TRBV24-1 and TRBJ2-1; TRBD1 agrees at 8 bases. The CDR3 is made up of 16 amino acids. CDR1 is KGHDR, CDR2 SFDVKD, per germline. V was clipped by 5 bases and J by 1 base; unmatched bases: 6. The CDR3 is CATSGVQGASYNEQFF. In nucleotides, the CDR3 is TGTGCCACCAGTGGGGTTCAGGGGGCTTCCTACAATGAGCAGTTCTTC.

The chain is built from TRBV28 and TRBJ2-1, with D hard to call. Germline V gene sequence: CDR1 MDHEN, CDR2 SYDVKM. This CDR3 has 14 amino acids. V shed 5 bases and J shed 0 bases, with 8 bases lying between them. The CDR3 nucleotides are TGTGCCAGCAGTCGGCGGAGCTCCTACAATGAGCAGTTCTTC. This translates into CASSRRSSYNEQFF.

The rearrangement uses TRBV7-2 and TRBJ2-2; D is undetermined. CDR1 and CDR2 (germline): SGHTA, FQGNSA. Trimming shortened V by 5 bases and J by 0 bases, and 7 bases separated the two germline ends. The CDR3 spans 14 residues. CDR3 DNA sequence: TGTGCCAGCAGCCCCCGTGCGAACACCGGGGAGCTGTTTTTT. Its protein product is CASSPRANTGELFF.